Each of the 3 T cell receptor beta chains below was sequenced from the same sample in a study of cytomegalovirus exposure and HLA in healthy donors (dated by TCRdb to the late 2010s). Libraries were constructed by the immunoSEQ multiplex PCR assay. What TCRdb holds here is the immuneACCESS table cut down to in-frame rearrangements. Part of the clones is not present; checked against another copy, under half of the missing clones reflect an unresolved V gene, and the others are unexplained. In this sample the table shows about 160,000 clones, about 88% of which occur a single time. 2% to 2.5% of the sample comes from the top ten. The material sequenced was PBMCs. Every receptor here comes from a woman between 18 and 29 years old in good health and CMV-seronegative.

The CDR3 bases are TGTGCCAGCAGTTCACCCGGGCTGGAGTCCGGCGGGATTCAGTACTTC. Translating gives CASSSPGLESGGIQYF. The chain uses TRBV27 and TRBJ2-4; weak D call: TRBD2 (5 bases). Germline values: CDR1 MNHEY, CDR2 SMNVEV (reference sequence). Trimming removed 4 bases from V and 10 bases from J, with 23 bases in between. The CDR3 extends over 16 amino acids.

The gene calls are TRBV29-1 and TRBJ2-1; D perhaps matches TRBD2 (5 bases). The CDR3 loop spans 14 amino acids. From germline, CDR1 is SQVTM and CDR2 ANQGSEA. V dropped 4 bases and J dropped 7 bases, with 17 bases sitting between them. CDR3 region: CSVGAGVLENEQFF. The CDR3 bases are TGCAGCGTTGGGGCCGGGGTCCTGGAAAATGAGCAGTTCTTC.

The chain has TRBV6-1 and TRBJ2-7; D may be TRBD2 (7 bases). V was clipped by 4 bases and J by 2 bases, with 18 bases between them. CDR1 and CDR2 from the germline V gene are MNHNS and SASEGT. The CDR3 sequence is 16 residues long. Written as DNA, the CDR3 is TGTGCCAGCAGTGGGGGGGGACACCCTCAAGCCTACGAGCAGTACTTC. Translated: CASSGGGHPQAYEQYF.